This T cell receptor (beta chain) is drawn from a study of radiotherapy plus CTLA-4 blockade in lung cancer. Study details: Among all patients, roughly 17% showed objective responses, while approximately 30% had disease control.

The CDR3 consists of 14 residues. Germline-derived CDR1 and CDR2 are SNHLY and FYNNEI. Trimming left V 7 bases short and J 4 bases short, with 16 bases between. Produced via immunoSEQ multiplex PCR; TCRdb's table is partial and in-frame only. This table holds about 110,000 clones, over 65% found once. As to this clone: Its antigen remains unknown.

Findings and limits, study-wide: The authors reported that early blood T cell clone dynamics, with interferon-beta, best predicted response. Once radiotherapy plus ipilimumab had been given, TCR clones derived from tumor expanded in blood.

This sequence was found in a human donor with non-small cell lung cancer that progressed on radiotherapy plus ipilimumab. Some clones in this sample may be carry-over from other donors' samples. This specimen was peripheral blood, taken from a patient treated with radiotherapy plus ipilimumab. The rearrangement links TRBV2 to TRBJ1-2; D is unclear. CDR3 in amino acids: CASTERAGSYGYTF. The CDR3 nucleotides are TGTGCCAGCACCGAAAGGGCGGGTAGCTATGGCTACACCTTC.